This T cell receptor beta chain was sequenced for a study of cytomegalovirus exposure and HLA in healthy donors. Study-level background: Roughly 92 million unique TCRs, all from HLA-typed donors, were included in an early release of the data. Findings and limits, study-wide: Among immune exposure information, only CMV serostatus was available. The study dropped some indistinguishable V segments, TRBV6-2 and TRBV6-3 among them.

Researchers ran the PCR with 60 Vbeta and 13 Jbeta primers. TCRdb's table, derived via immunoSEQ multiplex PCR, lists solely in-frame clones and lacks some. The table has 180,000 or so clones, 75% seen once. As regards this clone: Its antigen is as yet unknown.

This CDR3 is built from 13 residues. V was pared by 4 bases and J by 2 bases, with 3 bases between. Germline loops: CDR1 MNHEY, CDR2 SMNVEV (reference sequence). The chain joins TRBV27 to TRBJ2-6; D uncertain. This clonotype originated in a woman in her thirties or forties in good health and CMV-seropositive. The sequenced sample consisted of PBMCs. Here the CDR3 DNA reads TGTGCCAGCAGTTCCACTGGGGCCAACGTCCTGACTTTC. Protein product: CASSSTGANVLTF.